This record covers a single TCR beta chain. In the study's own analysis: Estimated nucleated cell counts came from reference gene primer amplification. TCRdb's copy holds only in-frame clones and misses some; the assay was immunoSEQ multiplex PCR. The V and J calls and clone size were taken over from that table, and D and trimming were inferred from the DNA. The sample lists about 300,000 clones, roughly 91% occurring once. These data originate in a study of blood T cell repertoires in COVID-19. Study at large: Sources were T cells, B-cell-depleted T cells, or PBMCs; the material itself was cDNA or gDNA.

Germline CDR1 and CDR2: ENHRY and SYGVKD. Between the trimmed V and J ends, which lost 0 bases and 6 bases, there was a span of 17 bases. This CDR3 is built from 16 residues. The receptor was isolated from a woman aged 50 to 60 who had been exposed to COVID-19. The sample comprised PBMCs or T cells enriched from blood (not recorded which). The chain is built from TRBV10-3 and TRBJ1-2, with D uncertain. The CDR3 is CAISESVLDFHNGYTF. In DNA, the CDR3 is TGTGCCATCAGTGAGTCTGTTCTTGACTTCCACAATGGCTACACCTTC.